This T cell receptor beta chain was observed in a study of CD8+CD57+ T cells in acquired aplastic anemia. Overall study results and limits: Comparison of patients with controls identified around 31 shared CD8+ CDR3 sequences.

In this sample, this clonotype turned up a few times. Its antigen is unknown. Deletions cut 6 bases from V and 1 base from J, with 15 bases between. CDR3 length: 15 residues. Germline assignment: CDR1 MGHRA and CDR2 YSYEKL. For CDR3 and TCR beta VDJ profiling, genomic DNA was the template used. TCRdb re-analysed the reads in MiXCR, keeping a single row per CDR3 protein. The sample has fewer than 200,000 distinct CDR3 sequences; 40% to 50% are singletons. Patients selected for sequencing had displayed CD8+CD57+ cell expansion by flow cytometry. The receptor's source is a human donor with aplastic anemia. Sequencing was performed on sorted CD4+, CD8+, or CD8+CD57+ T cells (not recorded which) from PBMCs. This chain joins TRBV4-1 and TRBJ2-5, with D possibly matching TRBD1 (6 bases). The CDR3 bases are TGCGCCAGCAGAGAAACGGGACAACTCCAAGAGACCCAGTACTTC. Encoded protein: CASRETGQLQETQYF.